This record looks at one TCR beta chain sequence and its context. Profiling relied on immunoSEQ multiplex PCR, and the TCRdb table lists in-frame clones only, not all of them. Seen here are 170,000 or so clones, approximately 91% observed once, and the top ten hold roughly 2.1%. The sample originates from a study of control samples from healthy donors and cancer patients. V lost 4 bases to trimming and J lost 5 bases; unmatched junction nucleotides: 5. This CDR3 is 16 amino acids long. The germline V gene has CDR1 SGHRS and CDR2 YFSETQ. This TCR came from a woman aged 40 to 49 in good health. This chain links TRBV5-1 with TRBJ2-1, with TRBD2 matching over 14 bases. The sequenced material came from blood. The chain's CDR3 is CASSKTSGGAHNEQFF. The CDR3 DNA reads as TGCGCCAGCAGCAAGACTAGCGGGGGGGCCCACAATGAGCAGTTCTTC.